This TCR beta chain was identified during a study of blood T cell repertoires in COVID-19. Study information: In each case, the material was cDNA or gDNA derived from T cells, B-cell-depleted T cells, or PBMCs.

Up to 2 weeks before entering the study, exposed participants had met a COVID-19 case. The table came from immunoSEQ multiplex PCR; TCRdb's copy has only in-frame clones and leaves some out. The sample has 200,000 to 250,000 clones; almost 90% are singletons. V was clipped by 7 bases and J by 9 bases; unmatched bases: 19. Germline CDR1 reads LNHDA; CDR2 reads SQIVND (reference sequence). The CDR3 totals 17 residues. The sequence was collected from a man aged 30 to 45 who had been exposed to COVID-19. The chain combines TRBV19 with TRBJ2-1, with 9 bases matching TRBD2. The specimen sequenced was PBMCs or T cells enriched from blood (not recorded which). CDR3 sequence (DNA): TGTGCCAGTAAACCCCAAGGAGGCGCGGGGGGGTCAGGTGAGCAGTTCTTC. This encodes CASKPQGGAGGSGEQFF.